This T cell receptor beta chain was identified in a study of T cell changes during pregnancy in multiple sclerosis. Some clones are missing from TCRdb's copy, which holds only in-frame ones; the method was immunoSEQ multiplex PCR. The table has tens of thousands of clones, roughly 94% seen once; the top ten hold around 0.84%. Between the trimmed V and J ends, which lost 2 bases and 0 bases, there was a span of 10 bases. From germline, CDR1 is SGHAT and CDR2 FQNNGV. The CDR3 loop spans 15 amino acids. This TCR came from a female donor with multiple sclerosis, enrolled in a pregnancy study. This chain joins TRBV11-2 and TRBJ1-1; TRBD1 is a possible D gene (6 bases). The sample here was peripheral blood, taken in the third trimester of pregnancy. In DNA form, the CDR3 reads TGTGCCAGCAGCTTACGGGGACACCTGAACACTGAAGCTTTCTTT. Translated, it gives CASSLRGHLNTEAFF.